The 2 T cell receptor beta chains below were found in one sample sequenced in a study of T cell repertoires in cytomegalovirus infection. One entry per CDR3 protein results from TCRdb running MiXCR on the reads. The sample carries around 530,000 distinct CDR3 sequences, about 17% recorded once. Specimen: CD8+ T cells from PBMCs. The receptors come from a human donor in good health (CMV status not recorded). Some clones in this sample may be carry-over from other donors' samples.

This clonotype came up many times. This rearrangement joins TRBV7-6 to TRBJ2-6; D not certain. The CDR3 sequence is 16 residues long. Germline V lookup: CDR1 SGHVS, CDR2 FNYEAQ. Trimming shortened V by 1 base and J by 0 bases, and 7 bases separated the two germline ends. In nucleotides, the CDR3 is TGTGCCAGCAGCTTAGGATCGAGCTCTGGGGCCAACGTCCTGACTTTC. It encodes CASSLGSSSGANVLTF.

This clonotype was observed at least ten times. The V gene is TRBV30, the J gene TRBJ2-1; no clear D. V was cut by 5 bases and J by 7 bases, with 9 bases left in between. CDR3 length equals 11 residues. The V gene's germline CDR1 is GTSNPN and CDR2 SVGIG (reference sequence). CDR3 sequence reads: CAWDKRNEQFF. Here the CDR3 DNA reads TGTGCCTGGGATAAGAGAAATGAGCAGTTCTTC.